These T cell receptor beta chains were read from a single sample in a study of STAT5B mutations in CD4+ large granular lymphocyte leukemia. Sequenced by immunoSEQ multiplex PCR; TCRdb stores in-frame clones only, minus some. Of about 32,000 clones listed, around 71% were seen once; the top ten hold about 0.45%. Source material: CD4+ T cells from blood buffy coats. All receptors derive from a human donor in good health. CDR3s include the opening cysteine and the closing phenylalanine or tryptophan. Each record gives: clone size, V gene, J gene, D gene, CDR3 protein, CDR3 DNA. D genes are given only for firm matches. Clone size is shown for a subset of rows, as once, few, many or a class of expanded clone.

NA	TRBV6-1	TRBJ1-1	NA	CASSVRAGSDTEAFF	TGTGCCAGCAGTGTCCGGGCAGGGTCGGACACTGAAGCTTTCTTT
NA	TRBV5-1	TRBJ2-5	NA	CASSLGGIQETQYF	TGCGCCAGCAGCTTGGGAGGGATTCAAGAGACCCAGTACTTC
NA	TRBV30	TRBJ1-2	TRBD1	CACWTGYYGYTF	TGTGCCTGCTGGACAGGGTACTATGGCTACACCTTC
few	TRBV7-2	TRBJ1-5	TRBD1	CASSRDRVDQPQHF	TGTGCCAGCAGCCGGGACAGGGTAGATCAGCCCCAGCATTTT
NA	TRBV2	TRBJ1-3	NA	CASSVGQPFSGNTIYF	TGTGCCAGCAGTGTCGGACAGCCATTCTCTGGAAACACCATATATTTT
NA	TRBV7-8	TRBJ1-1	NA	CASIKDKGVEAFF	TGTGCCAGCATCAAGGACAAGGGTGTTGAAGCTTTCTTT
NA	TRBV19	TRBJ1-6	TRBD1	CASSTDRPNSPLHF	TGTGCCAGTAGTACGGACAGGCCTAATTCACCCCTCCACTTT
few	TRBV5-6	TRBJ1-1	NA	CASSSLLDGNTEAFF	TGTGCCAGCAGCTCCCTTCTGGACGGGAACACTGAAGCTTTCTTT
NA	TRBV6-6	TRBJ2-7	NA	CASRPTASYEQYF	TGTGCCAGCAGACCGACGGCCTCCTACGAGCAGTACTTC
NA	TRBV5-1	TRBJ1-4	TRBD1	CASSSKGASEKLFF	TGCGCCAGCAGCTCCAAGGGGGCGAGCGAAAAACTGTTTTTT
NA	TRBV5-4	TRBJ1-2	NA	CASSPWMTRNYGYTF	TGTGCCAGCAGCCCTTGGATGACACGGAACTATGGCTACACCTTC
few	TRBV19	TRBJ1-1	NA	CASSIRKENTEAFF	TGTGCCAGTAGTATACGGAAGGAGAACACTGAAGCTTTCTTT
NA	TRBV10-3	TRBJ2-5	NA	CAISWGGRETQYF	TGTGCCATCAGTTGGGGGGGCAGAGAGACCCAGTACTTC
NA	TRBV29-1	TRBJ1-5	TRBD1	CSVGTGGQPQHF	TGCAGCGTAGGGACAGGTGGTCAGCCCCAGCATTTT
NA	TRBV5-4	TRBJ2-1	TRBD2	CASSFPGLAPNEQFF	TGTGCCAGCAGCTTTCCCGGACTAGCCCCCAATGAGCAGTTCTTC
NA	TRBV9	TRBJ2-2	TRBD2	CASSATSGGNGELFF	TGTGCCAGCAGCGCGACTAGCGGGGGGAACGGGGAGCTGTTTTTT
NA	TRBV19	TRBJ2-7	TRBD1	CASSPLQGVEQYF	TGTGCCAGTAGTCCATTACAGGGGGTAGAGCAGTACTTC
few	TRBV25-1	TRBJ1-6	NA	CASRPQGTNSPLHF	TGTGCCAGCAGGCCACAGGGAACTAATTCACCCCTCCACTTT
NA	TRBV7-8	TRBJ1-6	NA	CASSLAPGVPSPLHF	TGTGCCAGCAGCTTAGCGCCAGGGGTGCCTTCACCCCTCCACTTT
few	TRBV2	TRBJ2-7	NA	CASSNAYEQYF	TGTGCCAGCAGTAATGCCTACGAGCAGTACTTC
NA	TRBV18	TRBJ1-1	NA	CASSPNSILNTEAFF	TGTGCCAGCTCACCAAATTCGATCTTGAACACTGAAGCTTTCTTT
NA	TRBV5-5	TRBJ1-4	NA	CASIQGGSTNEKLFF	TGTGCCAGCATCCAAGGGGGGTCAACTAATGAAAAACTGTTTTTT
NA	TRBV19	TRBJ2-5	NA	CASSITGKETQYF	TGTGCCAGTAGTATAACTGGGAAAGAGACCCAGTACTTC
few	TRBV1	TRBJ1-6	NA	CTSSSRLQGLGNSPLHF	TGCACCAGCAGCTCGAGGCTACAGGGATTGGGGAATTCACCCCTCCACTTT
few	TRBV30	TRBJ1-2	NA	CAWSVLGGYGYTF	TGTGCCTGGAGTGTACTAGGGGGGTATGGCTACACCTTC
once	TRBV9	TRBJ2-3	TRBD2	CASSVASSGGVDTQYF	TGTGCCAGCAGCGTAGCGTCTAGCGGGGGCGTAGATACGCAGTATTTT
NA	TRBV5-1	TRBJ2-1	NA	CASSLGGNSYNEQFF	TGCGCCAGCAGCTTAGGGGGTAACTCCTACAATGAGCAGTTCTTC
NA	TRBV6-1	TRBJ1-5	NA	CASIREFGNQPQHF	TGTGCCAGTATCAGGGAATTCGGCAATCAGCCCCAGCATTTT
few	TRBV18	TRBJ1-2	NA	CASSTRASGGYTF	TGTGCCAGCTCAACCAGGGCTTCGGGTGGCTACACCTTC
NA	TRBV28	TRBJ2-7	TRBD1	CASIPTGGREQYF	TGTGCCAGCATTCCGACAGGGGGTCGGGAGCAGTACTTC
NA	TRBV2	TRBJ1-2	NA	CASARQANYGYTF	TGTGCCAGCGCCCGACAAGCTAACTATGGCTACACCTTC
NA	TRBV7-2	TRBJ2-2	TRBD1	CASSLGAGGRELFF	TGTGCCAGCAGCTTAGGGGCAGGGGGCCGGGAGCTGTTTTTT
NA	TRBV19	TRBJ2-7	TRBD2	CASSNGGGSYEQYF	TGTGCCAGTAGTAACGGGGGGGGATCCTACGAGCAGTACTTC
NA	TRBV9	TRBJ2-6	NA	CASYRAGANVLTF	TGTGCCAGCTACAGGGCTGGGGCCAACGTCCTGACTTTC
few	TRBV5-1	TRBJ1-2	NA	CASSLGGGYTF	TGCGCCAGCAGCTTGGGAGGGGGCTACACCTTC
few	TRBV5-5	TRBJ2-2	NA	CASSHRANSGTGELFF	TGTGCCAGCAGCCACAGGGCTAACAGCGGCACCGGGGAGCTGTTTTTT
NA	TRBV29-1	TRBJ2-5	TRBD1	CSVDPTGGETQYF	TGCAGCGTTGACCCGACAGGGGGGGAGACCCAGTACTTC
NA	TRBV6-4	TRBJ2-4	NA	CASRTYTNMSKNIQYF	TGTGCCAGCAGAACGTACACGAACATGTCCAAAAACATTCAGTACTTC
NA	TRBV6-1	TRBJ2-3	NA	CASSEAAGAGRTDTQYF	TGTGCCAGCAGTGAAGCTGCAGGGGCAGGGAGGACAGATACGCAGTATTTT
NA	TRBV6-1	TRBJ1-4	TRBD1	CASSEAVLGQGMGKVNEKLFF	TGTGCCAGCAGTGAAGCGGTCCTGGGACAGGGCATGGGGAAGGTTAATGAAAAACTGTTTTTT
NA	TRBV5-4	TRBJ2-5	NA	CASTTPAMGGETQYF	TGTGCCAGCACCACTCCCGCAATGGGGGGAGAGACCCAGTACTTC
NA	TRBV30	TRBJ1-1	TRBD1	CAWIGTGNTEAFF	TGTGCCTGGATAGGGACAGGGAACACTGAAGCTTTCTTT
NA	TRBV7-2	TRBJ2-5	TRBD2	CASSLASGVQETQYF	TGTGCCAGCAGCTTAGCTAGCGGGGTCCAAGAGACCCAGTACTTC
NA	TRBV30	TRBJ2-2	NA	CAWSVKAGTTGELFF	TGTGCCTGGAGTGTAAAGGCAGGAACCACCGGGGAGCTGTTTTTT
few	TRBV19	TRBJ1-1	NA	CASVNLRSGVDTEAFF	TGTGCCAGTGTTAACCTACGCTCAGGGGTTGACACTGAAGCTTTCTTT
few	TRBV4-1	TRBJ1-3	NA	CASSPSRLISGNTIYF	TGCGCCAGCAGTCCAAGTCGGCTGATCTCTGGAAACACCATATATTTT